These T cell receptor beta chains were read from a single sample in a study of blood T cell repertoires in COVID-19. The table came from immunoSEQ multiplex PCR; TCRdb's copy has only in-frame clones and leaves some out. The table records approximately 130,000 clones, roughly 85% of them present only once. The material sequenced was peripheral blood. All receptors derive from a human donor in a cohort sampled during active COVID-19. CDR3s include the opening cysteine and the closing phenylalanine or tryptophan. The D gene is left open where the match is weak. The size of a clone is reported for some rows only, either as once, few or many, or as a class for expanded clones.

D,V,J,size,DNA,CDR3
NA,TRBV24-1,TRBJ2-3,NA,TGTGCCACCAGTGATGAGGGAAGGCCAGATACGCAGTATTTT,CATSDEGRPDTQYF
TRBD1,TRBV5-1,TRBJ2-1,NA,TGCGCCAGCAGCTTGGAAGGACAGGGCTACAATGAGCAGTTCTTC,CASSLEGQGYNEQFF
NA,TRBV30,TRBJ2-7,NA,TGTGCCTGGAGTGTACGGGCAGGGTGGAACGAGCAGTACTTC,CAWSVRAGWNEQYF
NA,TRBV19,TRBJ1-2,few,TGTGCCAGTAGTCGGTATCGGCAGGGTGACTATGGCTACACCTTC,CASSRYRQGDYGYTF
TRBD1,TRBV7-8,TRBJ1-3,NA,TGTGCCAGCAGCTTAGTGGGACAGGGGTCCTCTGGAAACACCATATATTTT,CASSLVGQGSSGNTIYF
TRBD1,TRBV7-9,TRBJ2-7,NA,TGTGCCAGCAGCCTTCGGACAGGTGTATCCTACGAGCAGTACTTC,CASSLRTGVSYEQYF
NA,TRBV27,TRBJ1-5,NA,TGTGCCAGCAGTTTATCTGGGACAAAAAGCAATCAGCCCCAGCATTTT,CASSLSGTKSNQPQHF
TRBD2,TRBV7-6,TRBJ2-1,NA,TGTGCCAGCAGCTTAGCGCTTAGACTAGCGGGAGGAACTATAGTTTGGGATGAGCAGTTCTTC,CASSLALRLAGGTIVWDEQFF
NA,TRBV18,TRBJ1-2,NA,TGTGCCAGCTCACCGTCTCAAGACTTCAGGGGCGGTATCGACTATGGCTACACCTTC,CASSPSQDFRGGIDYGYTF
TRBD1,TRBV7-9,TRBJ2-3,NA,TGTGCCAGCAGCGGGGGACAGGTGGTGACAGATACGCAGTATTTT,CASSGGQVVTDTQYF
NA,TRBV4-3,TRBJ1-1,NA,TGCGCCAGCAGCCAAGGGGGCCGGCAGGTGAGCACTGAAGCTTTCTTT,CASSQGGRQVSTEAFF
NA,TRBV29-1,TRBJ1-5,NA,TGCAGCGTTGTAAAGAGGAATAGCAATCAGCCCCAGCATTTT,CSVVKRNSNQPQHF
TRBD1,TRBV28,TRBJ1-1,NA,TGTGCCAGCAGTGCCGACAGGGGTAGTTCGAACACTGAAGCTTTCTTT,CASSADRGSSNTEAFF
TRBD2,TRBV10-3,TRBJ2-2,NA,TGTGCCATCAGTGGACTAGCGGGAGACACCGGGGAGCTGTTTTTT,CAISGLAGDTGELFF
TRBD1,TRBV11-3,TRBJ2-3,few,TGTGCCAGCAGCCGGGACAGTAACACAGATACGCAGTATTTT,CASSRDSNTDTQYF
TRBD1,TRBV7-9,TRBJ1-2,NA,TGTGCCAGCAGCTTAACAGGGGGGTATGGCTACACCTTC,CASSLTGGYGYTF
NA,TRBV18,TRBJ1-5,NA,TGTGCCAGCTCGGAGAACACAGGGTCAAATCAGCCCCAGCATTTT,CASSENTGSNQPQHF
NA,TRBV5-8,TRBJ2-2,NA,TGTGCCAGCAGCTTGCGAGGGGGGGATATCGCAGACACCGGGGAGCTGTTTTTT,CASSLRGGDIADTGELFF
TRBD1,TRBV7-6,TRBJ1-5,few,TGTGCCAGCAGCTTAGCGCTGGGGGTAGGGGGCCTCAATCAGCCCCAGCATTTT,CASSLALGVGGLNQPQHF
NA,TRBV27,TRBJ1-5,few,TGTGCCAGCAGTCCACGGGGGAATCAGCCCCAGCATTTT,CASSPRGNQPQHF
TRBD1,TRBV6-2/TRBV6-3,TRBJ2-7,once,TGTGCCAGCAGCCCTACCGGGACAGGGCATTCCGAGCAGTACTTC,CASSPTGTGHSEQYF
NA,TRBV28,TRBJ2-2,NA,TGTGCCAGCAGTTTTCAAACCGGGGAGCTGTTTTTT,CASSFQTGELFF
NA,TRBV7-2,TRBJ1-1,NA,TGTGCCAGCAGTCAACGGGGAACTGAAGCTTTCTTT,CASSQRGTEAFF
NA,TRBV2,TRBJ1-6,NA,TGTGCCAGCCGTGCGAGGGCGTCGGATGGACCCCTCCACTTT,CASRARASDGPLHF
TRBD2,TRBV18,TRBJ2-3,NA,TGTGCCAGCTCACCACTGACTAGCCCCTTCGATACGCAGTATTTT,CASSPLTSPFDTQYF
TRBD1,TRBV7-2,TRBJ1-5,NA,TGTGCCAGCAGCTTACAGGGGGATGGCAATCAGCCCCAGCATTTT,CASSLQGDGNQPQHF
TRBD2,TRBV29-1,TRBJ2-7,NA,TGCAGCGTCGCCGGGACTAGCGGGAGGGCCTACGAGCAGTACTTC,CSVAGTSGRAYEQYF
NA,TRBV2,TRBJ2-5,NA,TGTGCCAGCCGCGTTAGGGGCCAAGAGACCCAGTACTTC,CASRVRGQETQYF
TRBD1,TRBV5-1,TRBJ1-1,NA,TGCGCCAGCAGCTCACAGGGGGACACTGAAGCTTTCTTT,CASSSQGDTEAFF